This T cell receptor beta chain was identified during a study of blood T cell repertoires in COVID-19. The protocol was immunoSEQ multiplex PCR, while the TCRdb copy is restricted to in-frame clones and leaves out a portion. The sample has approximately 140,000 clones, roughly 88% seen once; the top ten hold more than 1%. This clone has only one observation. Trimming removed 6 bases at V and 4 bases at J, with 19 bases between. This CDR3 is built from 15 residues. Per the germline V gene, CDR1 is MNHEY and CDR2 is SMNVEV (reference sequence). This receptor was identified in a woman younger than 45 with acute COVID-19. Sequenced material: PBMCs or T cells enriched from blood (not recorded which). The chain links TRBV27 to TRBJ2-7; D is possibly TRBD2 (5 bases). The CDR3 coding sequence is TGTGCCAGCAGGACAAATAGCGCACCCTGGTACGAGCAGTACTTC. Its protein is CASRTNSAPWYEQYF.